The entry that follows covers one T cell receptor (beta chain) sequence. Its target is unknown. This specimen belongs to a study of shared clonotypes between healthy human individuals. Study conclusions and caveats: Rarefaction analysis demonstrated incomplete sorted-subset sequencing notwithstanding large depth.

Germline V lookup: CDR1 MNHEY, CDR2 SVGAGI. Trimming removed 2 bases from V and 4 bases from J; junction bases left unmatched: 7. CDR3 length equals 15 residues. Only in-frame clones appear in the TCRdb table, and some are missing; sequencing was by immunoSEQ multiplex PCR. Of nearly 1 million clones detected, around 80% appear once; the ten largest clones hold roughly 1.5%. What was sequenced was memory CD4+ T cells sorted from blood. As for subset: CD45RA-negative fraction. The chain recombines TRBV6-5 with TRBJ1-2, with TRBD1 identical over 7 bases. This receptor was identified in a man aged 18 to 30 in good health. CDR3 nucleotide sequence: TGTGCCAGCAGTTACCAACCCGGGACAGTCTATGGCTACACCTTC. This encodes CASSYQPGTVYGYTF.